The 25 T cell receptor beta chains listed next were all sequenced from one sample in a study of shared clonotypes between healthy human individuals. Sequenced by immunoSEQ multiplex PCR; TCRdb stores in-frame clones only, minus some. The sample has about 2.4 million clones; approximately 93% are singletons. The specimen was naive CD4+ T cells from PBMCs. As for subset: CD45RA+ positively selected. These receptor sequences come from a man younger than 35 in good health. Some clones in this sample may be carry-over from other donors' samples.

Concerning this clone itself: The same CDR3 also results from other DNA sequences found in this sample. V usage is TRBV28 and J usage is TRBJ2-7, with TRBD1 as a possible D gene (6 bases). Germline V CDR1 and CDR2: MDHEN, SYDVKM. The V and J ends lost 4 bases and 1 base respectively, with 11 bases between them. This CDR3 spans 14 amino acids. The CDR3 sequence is CASSSRDISYEQYF. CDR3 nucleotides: TGTGCCAGCAGTTCACGGGACATTTCCTACGAGCAGTACTTC. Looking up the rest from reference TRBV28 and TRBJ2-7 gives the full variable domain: DVKVTQSSRYLVKRTGEKVFLECVQDMDHENMFWYRQDPGLGLRLIYFSYDVKMKEKGDIPEGYSVSREKKERFSLILESASTNQTSMYLCASSSRDISYEQYFGPGTRLTVT.

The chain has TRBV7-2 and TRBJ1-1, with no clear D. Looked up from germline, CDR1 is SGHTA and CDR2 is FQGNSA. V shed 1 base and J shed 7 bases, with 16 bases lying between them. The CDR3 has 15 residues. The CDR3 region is CASSLEVWETREAFF. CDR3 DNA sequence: TGTGCCAGCAGCTTAGAGGTGTGGGAAACACGTGAAGCTTTCTTT.

CDR3 protein: CASSQPSQRIEQYF. CDR3 in DNA: TGTGCCAGCAGTCAACCTTCTCAGAGGATCGAGCAGTACTTC. This sequence joins TRBV6-5 and TRBJ2-7; D remains ambiguous. V shed 5 bases and J shed 6 bases, with 17 bases lying between them. Germline CDR1 MNHEY, CDR2 SVGAGI. This CDR3 comprises 14 residues.

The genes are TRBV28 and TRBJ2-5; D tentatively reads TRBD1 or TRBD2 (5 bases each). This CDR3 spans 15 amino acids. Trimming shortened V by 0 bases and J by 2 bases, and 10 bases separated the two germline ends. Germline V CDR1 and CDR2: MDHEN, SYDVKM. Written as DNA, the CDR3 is TGTGCCAGCAGTTTATGGTCCGGGGCTCAAGAGACCCAGTACTTC. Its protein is CASSLWSGAQETQYF.

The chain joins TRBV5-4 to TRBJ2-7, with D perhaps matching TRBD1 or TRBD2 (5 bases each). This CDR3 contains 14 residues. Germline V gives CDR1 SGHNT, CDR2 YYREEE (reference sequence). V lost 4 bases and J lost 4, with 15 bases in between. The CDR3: CASSRPGPQYEQYF. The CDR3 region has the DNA TGTGCCAGCAGCCGCCCGGGACCGCAGTACGAGCAGTACTTC.

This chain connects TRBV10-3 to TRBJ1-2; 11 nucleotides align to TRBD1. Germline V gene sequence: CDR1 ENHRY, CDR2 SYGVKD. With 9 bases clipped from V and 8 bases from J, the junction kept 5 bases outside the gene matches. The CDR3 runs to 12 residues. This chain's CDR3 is CAMGQGEAGYTF. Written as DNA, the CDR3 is TGTGCCATGGGACAGGGGGAGGCGGGCTACACCTTC.

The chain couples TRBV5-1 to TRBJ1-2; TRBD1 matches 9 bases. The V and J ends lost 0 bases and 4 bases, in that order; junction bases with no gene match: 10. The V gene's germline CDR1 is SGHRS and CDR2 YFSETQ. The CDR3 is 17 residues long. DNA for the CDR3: TGCGCCAGCAGCTTGGGACCCCGACAGGGGGAGACCTATGGCTACACCTTC. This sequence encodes CASSLGPRQGETYGYTF.

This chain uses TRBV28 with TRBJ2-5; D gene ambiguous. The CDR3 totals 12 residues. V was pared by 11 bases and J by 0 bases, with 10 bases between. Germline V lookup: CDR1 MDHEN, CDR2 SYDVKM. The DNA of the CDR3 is TGTGCCTCCTCTGAGTACCAAGAGACCCAGTACTTC. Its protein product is CASSEYQETQYF.

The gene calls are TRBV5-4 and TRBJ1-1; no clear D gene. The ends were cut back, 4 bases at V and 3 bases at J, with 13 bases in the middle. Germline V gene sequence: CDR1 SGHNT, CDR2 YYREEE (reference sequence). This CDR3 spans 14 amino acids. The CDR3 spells CASSALRRYTEAFF. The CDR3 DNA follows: TGTGCCAGCAGCGCCCTCCGGCGGTACACTGAAGCTTTCTTT.

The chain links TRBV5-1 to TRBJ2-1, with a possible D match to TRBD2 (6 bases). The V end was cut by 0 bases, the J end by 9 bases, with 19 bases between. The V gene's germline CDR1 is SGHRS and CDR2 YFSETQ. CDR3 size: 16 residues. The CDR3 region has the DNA TGCGCCAGCAGCTTGGCCGGGGGATTTCGGGGACCTGAGCAGTTCTTC. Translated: CASSLAGGFRGPEQFF. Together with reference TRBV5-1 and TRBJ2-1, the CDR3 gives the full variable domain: KAGVTQTPRYLIKTRGQQVTLSCSPISGHRSVSWYQQTPGQGLQFLFEYFSETQRNKGNFPGRFSGRQFSNSRSEMNVSTLELGDSALYLCASSLAGGFRGPEQFFGPGTRLTVL.

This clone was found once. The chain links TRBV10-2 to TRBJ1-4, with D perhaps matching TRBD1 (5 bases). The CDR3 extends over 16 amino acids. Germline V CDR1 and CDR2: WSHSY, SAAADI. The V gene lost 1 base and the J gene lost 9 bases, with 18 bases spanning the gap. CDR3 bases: TGCGCCAGCAGTGAGTGGATAAGGGCAGGGAGGCAAAAACTGTTTTTT. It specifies CASSEWIRAGRQKLFF.

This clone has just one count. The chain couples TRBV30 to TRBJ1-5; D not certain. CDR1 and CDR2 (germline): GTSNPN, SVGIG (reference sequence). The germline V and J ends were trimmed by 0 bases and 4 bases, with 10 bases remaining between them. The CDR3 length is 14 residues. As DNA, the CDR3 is TGTGCCTGGAGTGTTACGGCCCTTAATCAGCCCCAGCATTTT. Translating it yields CAWSVTALNQPQHF.

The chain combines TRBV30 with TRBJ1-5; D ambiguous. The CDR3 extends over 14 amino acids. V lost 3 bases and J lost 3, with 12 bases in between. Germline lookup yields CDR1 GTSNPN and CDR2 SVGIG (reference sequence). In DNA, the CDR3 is TGTGCCTGGAGCCGAGGAGGGCCCAATCAGCCCCAGCATTTT. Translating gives CAWSRGGPNQPQHF. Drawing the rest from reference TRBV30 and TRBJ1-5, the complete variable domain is SQTIHQWPATLVQPVGSPLSLECTVEGTSNPNLYWYRQAAGRGLQLLFYSVGIGQISSEVPQNLSASRPQDRQFILSSKKLLLSDSGFYLCAWSRGGPNQPQHFGDGTRLSIL.

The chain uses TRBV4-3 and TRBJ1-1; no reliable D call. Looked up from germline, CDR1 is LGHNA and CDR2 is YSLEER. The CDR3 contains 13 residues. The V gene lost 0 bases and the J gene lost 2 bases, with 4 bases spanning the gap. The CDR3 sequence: CASSQELNTEAFF. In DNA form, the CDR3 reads TGCGCCAGCAGCCAAGAACTAAACACTGAAGCTTTCTTT.

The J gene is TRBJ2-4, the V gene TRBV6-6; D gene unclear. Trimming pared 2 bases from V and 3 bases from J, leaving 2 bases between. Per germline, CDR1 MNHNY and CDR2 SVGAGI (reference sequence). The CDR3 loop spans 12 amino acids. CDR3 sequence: CASSYDKNIQYF. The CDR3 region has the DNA TGTGCCAGCAGTTACGACAAAAACATTCAGTACTTC.

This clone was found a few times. CDR3 protein: CASSANAGVSYGYTF. Here the CDR3 DNA reads TGTGCCAGCAGCGCAAATGCAGGGGTTAGCTATGGCTACACCTTC. The rearrangement joins TRBV9 to TRBJ1-2; D may be TRBD1 (6 bases). CDR3 length: 15 residues. The germline V gene has CDR1 SGDLS and CDR2 YYNGEE. The V end was cut by 3 bases, the J end by 4 bases, with 16 bases between.

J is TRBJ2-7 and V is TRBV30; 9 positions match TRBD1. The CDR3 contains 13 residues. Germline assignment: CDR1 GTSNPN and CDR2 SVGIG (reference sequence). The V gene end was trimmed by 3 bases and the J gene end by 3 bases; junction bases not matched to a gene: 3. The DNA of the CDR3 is TGTGCCTGGAGGCTGGACAGGGGCTACGAGCAGTACTTC. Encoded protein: CAWRLDRGYEQYF.

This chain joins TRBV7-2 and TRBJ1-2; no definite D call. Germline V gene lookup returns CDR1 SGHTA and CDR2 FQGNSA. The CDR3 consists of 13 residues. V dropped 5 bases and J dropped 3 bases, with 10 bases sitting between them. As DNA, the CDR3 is TGTGCCAGCAGCCCGAGGGTGGACTATGGCTACACCTTC. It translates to CASSPRVDYGYTF.

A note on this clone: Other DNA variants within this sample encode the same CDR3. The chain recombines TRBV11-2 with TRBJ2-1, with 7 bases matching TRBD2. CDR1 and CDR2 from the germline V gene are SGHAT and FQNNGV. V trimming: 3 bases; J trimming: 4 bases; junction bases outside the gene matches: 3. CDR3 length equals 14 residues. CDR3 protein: CASSFPSGYNEQFF. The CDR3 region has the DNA TGTGCCAGCAGCTTCCCTAGCGGATACAATGAGCAGTTCTTC.

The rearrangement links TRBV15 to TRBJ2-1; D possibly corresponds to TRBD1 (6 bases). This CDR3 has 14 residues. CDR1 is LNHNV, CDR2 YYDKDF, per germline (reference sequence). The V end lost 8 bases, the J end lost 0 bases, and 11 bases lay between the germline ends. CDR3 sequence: CATSGTNSYNEQFF. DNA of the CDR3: TGTGCCACCTCCGGGACAAACTCCTACAATGAGCAGTTCTTC.

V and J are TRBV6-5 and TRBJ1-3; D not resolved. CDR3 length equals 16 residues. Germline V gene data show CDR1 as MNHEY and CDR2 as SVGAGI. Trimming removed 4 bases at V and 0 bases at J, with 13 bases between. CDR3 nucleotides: TGTGCCAGCAGTTTCGAGTTCGGGTTCTCTGGAAACACCATATATTTT. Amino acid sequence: CASSFEFGFSGNTIYF.

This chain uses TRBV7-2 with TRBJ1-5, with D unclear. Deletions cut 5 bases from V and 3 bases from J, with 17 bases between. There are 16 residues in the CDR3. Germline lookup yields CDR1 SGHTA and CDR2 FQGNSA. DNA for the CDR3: TGTGCCAGCAGCCTACTTATTATGGTAGACAATCAGCCCCAGCATTTT. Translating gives CASSLLIMVDNQPQHF.

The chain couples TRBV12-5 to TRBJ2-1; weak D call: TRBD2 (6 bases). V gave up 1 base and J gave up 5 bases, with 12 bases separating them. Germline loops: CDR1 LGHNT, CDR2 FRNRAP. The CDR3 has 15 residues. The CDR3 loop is CASGLGRDGNNEQFF. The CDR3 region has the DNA TGTGCTAGTGGTTTGGGGCGGGATGGTAACAATGAGCAGTTCTTC.

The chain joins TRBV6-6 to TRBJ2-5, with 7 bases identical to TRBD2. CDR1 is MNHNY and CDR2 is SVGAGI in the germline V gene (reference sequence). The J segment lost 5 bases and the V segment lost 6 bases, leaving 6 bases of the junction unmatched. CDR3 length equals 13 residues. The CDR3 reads CASRESGMETQYF. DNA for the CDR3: TGTGCCAGCAGAGAAAGCGGGATGGAGACCCAGTACTTC.

For the CDR3, the DNA is TGTGCCAGCAGTTTACGGACTAGCGGGGAAAGCACAGATACGCAGTATTTT. Translating it yields CASSLRTSGESTDTQYF. The chain joins TRBV28 to TRBJ2-3; 12 bases line up with TRBD2. Germline-derived CDR1 and CDR2 are MDHEN and SYDVKM. V was clipped by 2 bases and J by 0 bases; unmatched bases: 3. CDR3 length: 17 amino acids.